This entry describes one TCR beta chain. The antigen is undetermined. The junction does not match germline at one end; this may be a read error. Within the sample, other DNA sequences also encode this same CDR3. CDR3 length: 15 residues. Germline CDR1 and CDR2: SGHKS and YYEKEE (reference sequence). The sample is drawn from a study of cytomegalovirus exposure and HLA in healthy donors. Overall study findings and caveats: For presence/absence analyses, sequencing depth was assumed to be roughly uniform across donors. Earlier analysis yielded a pattern in which most TCR beta V segments were productive about 87% or about 30% of the time. Cytomegalovirus association was assigned to over 150 TCR beta chains.

A multiplex PCR was run with 60 Vbeta primers and 13 Jbeta primers. The data were produced by immunoSEQ multiplex PCR, yet TCRdb's version contains in-frame clones alone and is incomplete. This sample has roughly 130,000 clones, with 75% to 90% found just once. The sample comprised PBMCs. The sequence was obtained from a man aged 25 to 40 in good health and CMV-seronegative. The rearrangement joins TRBV5-5 to TRBJ2-7; TRBD2 matches 14 bases. The CDR3 spells CASSSGTSGSYEQYF. CDR3 DNA: TGTGCCAGCAGCTCCGGGACTAGCGGGAGCTACGAGCAGTACTTT.